The 3 T cell receptor beta chains given below trace back to one sample, sequenced in a study of shared clonotypes between healthy human individuals (dated by TCRdb to 2020 to 2021). Libraries were made using the immunoSEQ multiplex PCR assay. TCRdb took over this immuneACCESS table, retaining in-frame rearrangements with V and J assigned. Such tables are incomplete; in checked studies, under half of the missing clones stem from an unresolved V gene, and the remainder is unexplained. The sample table shows about 1 million clones, and roughly 80% are seen once. The ten most abundant clones make up roughly 1.4% of the sample. The specimen sequenced was memory CD4+ T cells sorted from blood. The meaning of the sample's cell subset or site label: CD45RA-negative fraction. These receptors came from a man aged 18 to 35 in good health.

This clone has just a few counts. V usage is TRBV13 and J usage is TRBJ2-1; tentatively, D is TRBD1 (6 bases). Germline V CDR1 and CDR2: PRHDT, FYEKMQ (reference sequence). The CDR3 length is 14 residues. Trimming stripped 1 base from V and 7 bases from J, with 11 bases between. In DNA, the CDR3 is TGTGCCAGCAGCTTAGCAGGGGCCCTTAATGAGCAGTTCTTC. Translating gives CASSLAGALNEQFF.

The chain carries TRBV18 and TRBJ2-1; 10 bases are a match to TRBD2. The V gene end was trimmed by 3 bases and the J gene end by 4 bases; junction bases not matched to a gene: 12. There are 18 residues in the CDR3. Germline values: CDR1 KGHSH, CDR2 LQKENI. The CDR3 loop is CASSPPLRLAGVYNEQFF. CDR3 sequence (DNA): TGTGCCAGCTCACCCCCACTTCGCCTAGCGGGGGTTTACAATGAGCAGTTCTTC.

The chain employs TRBV2 and TRBJ2-7, with 8 positions matching TRBD2. Germline CDR1 SNHLY, CDR2 FYNNEI. V gave up 10 bases and J gave up 12 bases; unmatched junction bases: 17. CDR3 length equals 13 residues. The CDR3 region is CATKAGGGRAAYF. CDR3 nucleotides: TGTGCCACTAAGGCGGGAGGAGGGAGGGCGGCGTACTTC.